This TCR beta chain was documented in a study of blood T cells in healthy people across ages. Per germline, CDR1 MNHNS and CDR2 SASEGT. V dropped 6 bases and J dropped 7 bases, with 22 bases sitting between them. The CDR3 runs to 16 residues. Primed by a sample-barcoded 5' primer and a J-beta primer mix, a second PCR proceeded for roughly 6 to 12 cycles. MiXCR, run by TCRdb on the 5' RACE reads, gives a single entry per CDR3 protein. The sample has under 1,000,000 distinct CDR3 sequences; 30% to 45% are singletons. The specimen was blood. The receptor's source is a man in his late teens or twenties in good health. The chain couples TRBV6-1 to TRBJ2-1; TRBD2 might be the D (6 bases). CDR3 sequence reads: CASRFSAGGDTNEQFF. In nucleotides, the CDR3 is TGTGCCAGCAGGTTCTCCGCCGGGGGTGATACTAATGAGCAGTTCTTC.